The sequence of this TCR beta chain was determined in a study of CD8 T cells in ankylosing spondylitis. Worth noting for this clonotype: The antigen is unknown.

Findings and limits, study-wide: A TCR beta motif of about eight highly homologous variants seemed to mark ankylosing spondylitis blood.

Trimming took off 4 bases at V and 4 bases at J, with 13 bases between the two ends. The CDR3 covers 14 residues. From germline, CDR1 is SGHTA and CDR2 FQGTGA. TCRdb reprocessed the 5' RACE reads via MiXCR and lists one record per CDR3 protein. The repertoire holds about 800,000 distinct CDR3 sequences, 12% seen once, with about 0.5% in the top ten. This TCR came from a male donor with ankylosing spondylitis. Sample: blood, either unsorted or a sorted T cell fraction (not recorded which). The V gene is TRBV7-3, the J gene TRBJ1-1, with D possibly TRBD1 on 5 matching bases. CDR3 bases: TGTGCCAGCAGCTCCGCGGGGGGAGTCACTGAAGCTTTCTTT. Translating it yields CASSSAGGVTEAFF.